This T cell receptor beta chain derives from a study of blood T cells in healthy people across ages. Germline V CDR1 and CDR2: DFQATT, SNEGSKA (reference sequence). With V trimmed by 6 bases and J by 0 bases, 14 bases remained unmatched. The CDR3 extends over 16 amino acids. A J-beta primer mix and a sample-barcoded 5' primer were used in a second PCR of roughly 6 to 11 cycles. MiXCR, run by TCRdb on the 5' RACE reads, gives a single entry per CDR3 protein. The table has about a million distinct CDR3 sequences, 45% to 60% seen once. Input material: blood. This sequence was found in a woman between 55 and 75 years old in good health. The V call is TRBV20-1, the J call TRBJ2-7; 7 bases map to TRBD2. CDR3 sequence (DNA): TGCAGTGCCCCCCCAGGGCCTGGCGGGGGCTCCTACGAGCAGTACTTC. This gives the protein CSAPPGPGGGSYEQYF.